This T cell receptor (beta chain) was identified during a study of human T cells and chemical hapten exposure (dated by TCRdb to the early 2020s). Looking at the study overall: For sensitization, 2% DPC in acetone was applied to a roughly 2 cm by roughly 2 cm area of upper inner arm skin. Patients additionally received weekly therapeutic DPC doses to the scalp throughout the approximately 24-week study period. Patch tests used Finn chambers with 0.01% DPC on the upper back, scored after 6 days by International Contact Dermatitis Research Group standards. Most of the patients in the cohort were female, and the cohort covered alopecia areata with under or over 50% scalp involvement, alopecia totalis and alopecia universalis. The libraries were sequenced as a pool, and the TCR yield per sample differed mostly because of small variations in library volumes within the pool. This study followed changes in the peripheral blood TCR repertoire in vivo during primary and secondary sensitization of alopecia patients to the hapten diphenylcyclopropenone (DPC). Blood samples were taken from patients before sensitization (week 0) and at 2, 6 and about 24 weeks after DPC sensitization. Blood for TCR sequencing was provided by twenty-nine alopecia patients at one to four time points (pre-sensitization, 2, 6 and 24 weeks).

As regards this clonotype: Its antigen is not yet known. No base quality values were provided; no much bigger clone lies one nucleotide off.

The label giving this sample's time point can be read as: patch test 2, 6 weeks after DPC sensitization. Explained via the paper, the treatment or condition label denotes: therapeutic diphenylcyclopropenone sensitization with weekly scalp DPC. Blood at each patch-test visit was drawn before the patch test was applied. Patients were eligible if aged 18 to 70, diagnosed with alopecia and judged suitable for DPC therapy, and pregnant patients were excluded. Unfractionated whole blood was collected in Tempus Blood RNA tubes, and total RNA was extracted from that blood. Library preparation used RACE. Sequencing instrument: NextSeq 500. During library preparation, unique molecular identifiers were attached to individual cDNA molecules so that TCRs could be counted quantitatively and reproducibly. From each blood RNA sample, both TCR alpha and TCR beta chains were sequenced. Under the source paper's analysis protocol: The median number of TCRs per sample was 85,000 to 100,000, ranging from about 20,000 to 750,000. The Decombinator software suite was used to annotate V, J and CDR3 in the TCR reads. Every sample was subsampled to the same number of TCRs (28,000) for the PS versus PT1 abundance plots. TCRs were defined as expanded if absent before sensitization and observed at least eight times at the 2-week time point. TCRdb redid the processing of the public reads, applying fastp at Q25 and MiXCR, and retained in-frame beta chains. Each record represents a unique CDR3 protein, reported with the most common genes and DNA among its rows. The V and J calls shown here were made by TCRdb, not taken from the authors' results. The sample profile shows around 130,000 distinct CDR3 sequences; approximately 10% of them were found once. Clones ranked in the top ten supply 1.2% to 1.5% of the sample.

The full study reports these points: After repeated subsampling, changes were observed in the strength of the expansion versus patch-test correlation and in the threshold at which the correlation became significant. Significantly more large CDR3 similarity clusters were formed by expanded TCRs than by pre-sensitization or healthy control sets, consistent with antigen-driven responses. The number of TCRs above 1 in 1000 frequency did not change with DPC sensitization; there was no evidence of global repertoire structure alterations. Because every patient had alopecia, a presumed autoimmune disease, the patients' immune response might differ from that of healthy individuals. A positive correlation was found between the number of PT1 expanded TCRs and patch test score, with significance reached at thresholds 8, 16 and 32 but not 4.

From the cysteine up to the phenylalanine, the CDR3 has a length of 18 residues. Here the CDR3 DNA is all that survives: 54 bases in frame from base 1. CDR1 and CDR2 were assigned from the germline V gene as MNHEY and SVGEGT. Ends trimmed: V by 4 bases, J by 3 bases; bases unmatched to a gene: 12. The chain links TRBV6-2 or TRBV6-3 with TRBJ2-1, with TRBD2 matching 10 junction bases. Sequencing was performed on whole blood, taken in connection with sensitization to the hapten diphenylcyclopropenone (DPC). This TCR was sampled from a woman aged 45-65 years with alopecia areata. Some clones in this sample may be carry-over from other donors' samples. The DNA sequence is as follows: TGTGCCAGCAGTTCCGGAACTAGCGGGAAAAGCTTCTACAATGAGCAGTTCTTC. It encodes CASSSGTSGKSFYNEQFF.